This passage covers 5 T cell receptor beta chains from one sample sequenced in a study of Ad26.COV2.S vaccination and SARS-CoV-2 variants. Treatment given: some 20 received Ad26.COV2.S at low or high dose, single or two shots; about five received placebo; per-sample allocation not given. The samples were gathered on day 63 after the first injection of vaccine or placebo. Sequencing used immunoSEQ multiplex PCR; TCRdb keeps in-frame clones, though not all of them. Counted here are around 450,000 clones, roughly 89% occurring once; the ten biggest clones make up approximately 2.5%. The sample here was peripheral blood, taken in a trial of Ad26.COV2.S vaccine versus placebo. The receptors were gathered from a person between 18 and 59 years old who received the Ad26.COV2.S COVID-19 vaccine or a placebo.

The V gene is TRBV4-1, the J gene TRBJ2-3; tentatively, D is TRBD2 (6 bases). Trimming left V 4 bases short and J 3 bases short, with 11 bases between. The CDR3 extends over 14 amino acids. Per germline, CDR1 MGHRA and CDR2 YSYEKL. This CDR3 is CASSPRDLTDTQYF. The CDR3 DNA reads as TGCGCCAGCAGCCCGCGGGACTTAACAGATACGCAGTATTTT.

The V call is TRBV6-2 or TRBV6-3, the J call TRBJ1-6; no reliable D call. V lost 6 bases and J 10 bases, leaving 13 bases between the germline ends. The CDR3 is made up of 13 amino acids. CDR1 and CDR2 (germline): MNHEY, SVGEGT. CDR3 nucleotide sequence: TGTGCCAGCAGCCCCCTGTTTGGATCACCCCTCCACTTT. Protein sequence: CASSPLFGSPLHF.

The rearrangement links TRBV28 to TRBJ2-2, with 9 bases matching TRBD1. Germline lookup yields CDR1 MDHEN and CDR2 SYDVKM. There are 17 residues in the CDR3. J lost 6 bases, V lost 7 bases, and 15 bases had no gene match. CDR3 protein: CASKSHRDRVNPGELFF. DNA of the CDR3: TGTGCCAGCAAATCTCACCGGGACAGGGTAAATCCCGGGGAGCTGTTTTTT.

The CDR3 is CASSPGGGYTEAFF. DNA for the CDR3: TGTGCCAGCAGCCCTGGAGGCGGATACACTGAAGCTTTCTTT. V and J are TRBV7-2 and TRBJ1-1, with D uncertain. This CDR3 has 14 amino acids. Germline lookup yields CDR1 SGHTA and CDR2 FQGNSA. V dropped 5 bases and J dropped 3 bases, with 13 bases sitting between them. Filled out from reference TRBV7-2 and TRBJ1-1, the complete variable domain reads GAGVSQSPSNKVTEKGKDVELRCDPISGHTALYWYRQSLGQGLEFLIYFQGNSAPDKSGLPSDRFSAERTGGSVSTLTIQRTQQEDSAVYLCASSPGGGYTEAFFGQGTRLTVV.

J is TRBJ2-7 and V is TRBV5-4, with 8 nucleotides matching TRBD1. V lost 2 bases to trimming and J lost 2 bases; unmatched junction nucleotides: 3. This CDR3 region has 14 residues. The V gene's germline CDR1 is SGHNT and CDR2 YYREEE (reference sequence). The DNA for the CDR3 is TGTGCCAGCAGCTTCGGGACAGGTGCCTACGAGCAGTACGTC. Translating gives CASSFGTGAYEQYV.